This entry is about one TCR beta chain. Its antigen remains unknown. Germline V gene lookup returns CDR1 SQVTM and CDR2 ANQGSEA. J was trimmed by 7 bases and V by 6 bases; bases with no gene match: 19. This CDR3 comprises 18 residues. The sample belongs to a study of graft-versus-host responses after intestinal transplantation. Study-level information: Recipients had transplants, and these were multivisceral, liver-intestinal, or isolated intestinal. All recipients got anti-thymocyte globulin induction, then tacrolimus and steroids for approximately 3 years. Study observations and caveats: Allografts of one patient group, those with graft-donor T cell macrochimerism, had high graft-versus-host to host-versus-graft clonal ratios.

The repertoire was sequenced with immunoSEQ multiplex PCR; TCRdb's copy has only in-frame clones and lacks some. The profile shows around 93,000 clones, approximately 90% of them singletons. Sequenced here: unstimulated CD8+ T cells sorted from spleen or lymph node cells, sampled before intestinal transplant. The chain combines TRBV29-1 with TRBJ2-1; 12 nucleotides match TRBD2. The sequence derives from a human donor who received an intestinal transplant. The CDR3 region is CSVAGTSGPYDVWNEQFF. CDR3 in DNA: TGCAGCGTGGCCGGGACTAGCGGGCCCTATGACGTTTGGAATGAGCAGTTCTTC.